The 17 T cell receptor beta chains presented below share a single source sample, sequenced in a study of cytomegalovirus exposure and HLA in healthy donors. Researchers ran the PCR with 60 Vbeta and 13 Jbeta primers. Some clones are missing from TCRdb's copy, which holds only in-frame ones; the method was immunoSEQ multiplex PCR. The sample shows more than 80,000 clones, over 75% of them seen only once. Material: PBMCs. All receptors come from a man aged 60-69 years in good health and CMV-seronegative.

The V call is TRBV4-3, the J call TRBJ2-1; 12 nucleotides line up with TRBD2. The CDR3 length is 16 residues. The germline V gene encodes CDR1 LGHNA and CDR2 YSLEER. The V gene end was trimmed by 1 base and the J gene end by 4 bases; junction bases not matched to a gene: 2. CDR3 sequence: CASSQALAGGYNEQFF. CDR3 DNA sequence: TGCGCCAGCAGCCAAGCCCTAGCGGGGGGGTACAATGAGCAGTTCTTC.

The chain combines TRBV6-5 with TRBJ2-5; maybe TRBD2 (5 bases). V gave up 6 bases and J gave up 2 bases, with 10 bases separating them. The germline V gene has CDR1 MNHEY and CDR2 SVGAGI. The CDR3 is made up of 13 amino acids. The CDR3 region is CASRPTKQETQYF. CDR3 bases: TGTGCCAGCAGGCCGACTAAACAAGAGACCCAGTACTTC.

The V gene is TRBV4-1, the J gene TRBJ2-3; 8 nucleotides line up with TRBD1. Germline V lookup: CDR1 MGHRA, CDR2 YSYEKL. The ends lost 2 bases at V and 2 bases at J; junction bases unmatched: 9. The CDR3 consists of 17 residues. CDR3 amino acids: CASSQPGQGHSTDTQYF. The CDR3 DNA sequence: TGCGCCAGCAGCCAACCCGGACAGGGTCACTCCACAGATACGCAGTATTTT.

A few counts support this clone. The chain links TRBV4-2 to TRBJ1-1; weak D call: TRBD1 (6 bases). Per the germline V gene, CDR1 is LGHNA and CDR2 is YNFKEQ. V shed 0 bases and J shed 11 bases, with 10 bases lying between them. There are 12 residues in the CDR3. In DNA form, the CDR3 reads TGTGCCAGCAGCCAAGACCAGAGGGGGGCTTTCTTT. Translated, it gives CASSQDQRGAFF.

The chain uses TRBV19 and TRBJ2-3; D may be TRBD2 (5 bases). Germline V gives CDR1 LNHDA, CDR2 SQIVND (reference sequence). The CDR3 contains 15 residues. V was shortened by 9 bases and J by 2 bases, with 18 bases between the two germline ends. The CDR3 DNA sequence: TGTGCCAGAAACCGAAAAGTTCGGGACACAGATACGCAGTATTTT. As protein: CARNRKVRDTDTQYF.

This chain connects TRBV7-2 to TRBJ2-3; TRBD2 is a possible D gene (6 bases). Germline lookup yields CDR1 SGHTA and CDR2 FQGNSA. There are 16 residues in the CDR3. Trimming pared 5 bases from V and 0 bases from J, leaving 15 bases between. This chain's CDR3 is CASSTTRAGSTDTQYF. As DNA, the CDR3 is TGTGCCAGCAGCACGACTCGAGCGGGTAGCACAGATACGCAGTATTTT.

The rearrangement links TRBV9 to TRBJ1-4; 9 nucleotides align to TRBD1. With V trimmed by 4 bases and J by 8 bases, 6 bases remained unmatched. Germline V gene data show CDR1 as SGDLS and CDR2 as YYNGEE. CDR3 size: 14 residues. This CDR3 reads CASSPGQGREKLFF. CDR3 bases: TGTGCCAGCAGCCCAGGACAGGGGAGGGAAAAACTGTTTTTT.

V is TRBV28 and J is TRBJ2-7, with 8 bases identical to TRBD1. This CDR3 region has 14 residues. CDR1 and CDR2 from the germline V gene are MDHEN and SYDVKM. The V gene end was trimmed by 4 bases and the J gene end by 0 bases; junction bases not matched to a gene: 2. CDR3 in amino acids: CASSYGTGSYEQYV. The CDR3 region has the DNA TGTGCCAGCAGTTACGGGACAGGCTCCTACGAGCAGTACGTC.

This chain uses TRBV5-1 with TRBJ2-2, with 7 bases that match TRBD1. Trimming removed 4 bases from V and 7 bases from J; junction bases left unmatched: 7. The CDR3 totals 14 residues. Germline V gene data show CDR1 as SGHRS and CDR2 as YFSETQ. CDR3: CASSRQGSGGELFF. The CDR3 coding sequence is TGCGCCAGCAGCCGACAGGGTTCTGGCGGGGAGCTGTTTTTT.

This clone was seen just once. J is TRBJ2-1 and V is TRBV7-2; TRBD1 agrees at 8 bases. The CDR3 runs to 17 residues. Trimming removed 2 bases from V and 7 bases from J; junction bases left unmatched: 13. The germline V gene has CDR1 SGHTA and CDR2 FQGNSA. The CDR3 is CASSLRYPGGVRNEQFF. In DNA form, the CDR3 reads TGTGCCAGCAGCTTACGGTACCCAGGGGGCGTTAGGAATGAGCAGTTCTTC.

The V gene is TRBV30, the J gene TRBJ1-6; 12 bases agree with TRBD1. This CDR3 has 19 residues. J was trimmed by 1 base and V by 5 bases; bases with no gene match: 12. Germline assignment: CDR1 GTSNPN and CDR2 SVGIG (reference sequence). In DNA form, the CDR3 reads TGTGCCTGGTCTGTCCCGGGACAGGGGGCTCGATCCTATAATTCACCCCTCCACTTT. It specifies CAWSVPGQGARSYNSPLHF.

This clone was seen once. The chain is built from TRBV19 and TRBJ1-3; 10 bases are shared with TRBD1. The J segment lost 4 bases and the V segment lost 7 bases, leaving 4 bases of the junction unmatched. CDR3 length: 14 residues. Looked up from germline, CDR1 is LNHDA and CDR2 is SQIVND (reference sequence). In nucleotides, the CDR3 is TGTGCCAGTAATCGACAGGGGGCCGGAAACACCATATATTTT. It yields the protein CASNRQGAGNTIYF.

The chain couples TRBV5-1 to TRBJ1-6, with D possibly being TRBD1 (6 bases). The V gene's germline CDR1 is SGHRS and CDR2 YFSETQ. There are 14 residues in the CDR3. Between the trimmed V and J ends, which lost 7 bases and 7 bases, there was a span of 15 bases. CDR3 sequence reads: CASGKGQPNSPLHF. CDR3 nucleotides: TGCGCCAGCGGCAAAGGACAGCCAAATTCACCCCTCCACTTT.

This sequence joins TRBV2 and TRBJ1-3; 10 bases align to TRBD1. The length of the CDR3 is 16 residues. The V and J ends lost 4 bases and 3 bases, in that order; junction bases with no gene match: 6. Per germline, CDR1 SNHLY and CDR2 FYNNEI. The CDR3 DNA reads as TGTGCCAGCAGTGCCGACAGGGGGCGAGGTGGAAACACCATATATTTT. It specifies CASSADRGRGGNTIYF.

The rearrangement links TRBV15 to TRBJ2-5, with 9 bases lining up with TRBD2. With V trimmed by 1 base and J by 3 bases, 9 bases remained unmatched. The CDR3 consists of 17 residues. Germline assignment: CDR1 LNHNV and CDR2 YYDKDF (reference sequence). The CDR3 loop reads CATSRAGRGGGKETQYF. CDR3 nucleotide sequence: TGTGCCACCAGCAGAGCCGGGCGGGGGGGCGGAAAAGAGACCCAGTACTTC. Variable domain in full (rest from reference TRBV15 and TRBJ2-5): DAMVIQNPRYQVTQFGKPVTLSCSQTLNHNVMYWYQQKSSQAPKLLFHYYDKDFNNEADTPDNFQSRRPNTSFCFLDIRSPGLGDTAMYLCATSRAGRGGGKETQYFGPGTRLLVL.

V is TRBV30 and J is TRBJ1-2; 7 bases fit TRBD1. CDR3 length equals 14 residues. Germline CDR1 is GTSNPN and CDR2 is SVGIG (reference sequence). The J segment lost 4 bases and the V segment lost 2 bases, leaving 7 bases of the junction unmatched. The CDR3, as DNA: TGTGCCTGGAGTACACAGGGGTCTCCCTATGGCTACACCTTC. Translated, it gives CAWSTQGSPYGYTF.

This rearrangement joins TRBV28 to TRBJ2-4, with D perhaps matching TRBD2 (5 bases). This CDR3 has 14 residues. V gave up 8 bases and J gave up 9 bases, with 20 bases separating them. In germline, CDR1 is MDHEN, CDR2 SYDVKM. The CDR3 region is CASRAPGKSGIQYF. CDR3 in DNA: TGTGCCAGCCGGGCTCCGGGAAAGAGTGGCATTCAGTACTTC.